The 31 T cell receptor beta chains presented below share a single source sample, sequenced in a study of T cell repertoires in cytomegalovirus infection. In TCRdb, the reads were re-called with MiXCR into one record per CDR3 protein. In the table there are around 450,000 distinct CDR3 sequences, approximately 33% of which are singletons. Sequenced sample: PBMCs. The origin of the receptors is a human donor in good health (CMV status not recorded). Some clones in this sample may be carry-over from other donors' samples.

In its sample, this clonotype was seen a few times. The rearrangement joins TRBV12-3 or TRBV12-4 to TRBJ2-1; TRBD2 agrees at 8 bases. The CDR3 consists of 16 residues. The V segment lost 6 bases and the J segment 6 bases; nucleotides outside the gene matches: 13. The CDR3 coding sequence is TGTGCCAGCAGGACGGGGTCGGGGGGGGACCGCAATGAGCAGTTCTTC. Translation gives CASRTGSGGDRNEQFF.

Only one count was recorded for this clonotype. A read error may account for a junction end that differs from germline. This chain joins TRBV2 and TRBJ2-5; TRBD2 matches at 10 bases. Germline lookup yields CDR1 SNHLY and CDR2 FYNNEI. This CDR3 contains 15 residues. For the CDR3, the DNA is TGTGCCAGCAGAAACTCCGGACTAGCGGAAGAGCCCCAGTACTTC. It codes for CASRNSGLAEEPQYF. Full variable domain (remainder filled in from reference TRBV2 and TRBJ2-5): EPEVTQTPSHQVTQMGQEVILRCVPISNHLYFYWYRQILGQKVEFLVSFYNNEISEKSEIFDDQFSVERPDGSNFTLKIRSTKLEDSAMYFCASRNSGLAEEPQYFGPGTRLLVL.

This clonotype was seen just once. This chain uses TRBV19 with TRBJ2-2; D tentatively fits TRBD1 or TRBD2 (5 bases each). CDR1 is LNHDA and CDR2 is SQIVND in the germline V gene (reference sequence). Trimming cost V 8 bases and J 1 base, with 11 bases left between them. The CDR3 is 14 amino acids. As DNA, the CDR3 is TGTGCCAGTGGGACGGACTTGAACACCGGGGAGCTGTTTTTT. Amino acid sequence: CASGTDLNTGELFF. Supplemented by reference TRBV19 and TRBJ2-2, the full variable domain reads DGGITQSPKYLFRKEGQNVTLSCEQNLNHDAMYWYRQDPGQGLRLIYYSQIVNDFQKGDIAEGYSVSREKKESFPLTVTSAQKNPTAFYLCASGTDLNTGELFFGEGSRLTVL.

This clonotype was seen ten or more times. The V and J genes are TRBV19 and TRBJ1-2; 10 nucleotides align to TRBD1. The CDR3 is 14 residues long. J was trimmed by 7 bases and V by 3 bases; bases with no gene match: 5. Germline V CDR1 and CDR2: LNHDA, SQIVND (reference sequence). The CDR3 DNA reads TGTGCCAGTAGTATGGGGACAGGGGAGTCTGGCTACACCTTC. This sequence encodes CASSMGTGESGYTF.

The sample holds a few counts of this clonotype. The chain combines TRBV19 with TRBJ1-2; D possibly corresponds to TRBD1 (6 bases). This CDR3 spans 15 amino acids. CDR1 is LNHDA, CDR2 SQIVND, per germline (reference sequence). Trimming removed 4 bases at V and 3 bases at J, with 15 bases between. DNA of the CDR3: TGTGCCAGTAGTAACCGCGACAGGTGGTACTATGGCTACACCTTC. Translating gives CASSNRDRWYYGYTF.

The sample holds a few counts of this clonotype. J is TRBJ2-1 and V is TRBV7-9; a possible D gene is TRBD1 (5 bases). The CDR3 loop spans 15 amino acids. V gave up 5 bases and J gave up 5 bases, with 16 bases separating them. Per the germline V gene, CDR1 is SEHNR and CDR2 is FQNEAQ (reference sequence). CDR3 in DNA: TGTGCCAGCAGCCGCGGTAGGGGCCTCGACAATGAGCAGTTCTTC. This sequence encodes CASSRGRGLDNEQFF.

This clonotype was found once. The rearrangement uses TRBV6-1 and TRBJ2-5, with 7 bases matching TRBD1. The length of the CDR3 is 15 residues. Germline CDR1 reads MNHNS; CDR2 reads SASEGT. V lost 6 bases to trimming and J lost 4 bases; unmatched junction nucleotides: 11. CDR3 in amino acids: CASRSRTGRLETQYF. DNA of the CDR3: TGTGCCAGCAGATCTCGGACAGGACGGCTAGAGACCCAGTACTTC.

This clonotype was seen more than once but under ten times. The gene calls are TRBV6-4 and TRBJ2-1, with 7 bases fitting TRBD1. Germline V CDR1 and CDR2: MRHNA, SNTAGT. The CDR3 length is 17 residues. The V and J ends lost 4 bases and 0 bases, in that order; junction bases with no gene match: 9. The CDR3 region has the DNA TGTGCCAGCAGTGTGAGTGTAGGGGGCGCCTCCTACAATGAGCAGTTCTTC. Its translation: CASSVSVGGASYNEQFF.

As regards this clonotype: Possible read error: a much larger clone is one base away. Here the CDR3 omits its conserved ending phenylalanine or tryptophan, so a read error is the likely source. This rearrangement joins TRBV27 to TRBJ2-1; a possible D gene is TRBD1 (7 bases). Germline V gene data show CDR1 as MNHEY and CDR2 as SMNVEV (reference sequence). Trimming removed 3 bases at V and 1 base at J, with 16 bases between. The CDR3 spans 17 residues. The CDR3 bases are TGTGCCAGCAGTTTGGCCTCGACAGGGAGGTCCTACAATGAGCAGTTCTTA. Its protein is CASSLASTGRSYNEQFL.

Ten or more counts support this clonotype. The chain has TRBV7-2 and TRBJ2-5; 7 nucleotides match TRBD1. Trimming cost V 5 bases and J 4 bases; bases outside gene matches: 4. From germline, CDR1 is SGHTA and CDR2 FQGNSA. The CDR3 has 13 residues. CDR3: CASSTRTGETQYF. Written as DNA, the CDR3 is TGTGCCAGCAGCACACGGACAGGAGAGACCCAGTACTTC.

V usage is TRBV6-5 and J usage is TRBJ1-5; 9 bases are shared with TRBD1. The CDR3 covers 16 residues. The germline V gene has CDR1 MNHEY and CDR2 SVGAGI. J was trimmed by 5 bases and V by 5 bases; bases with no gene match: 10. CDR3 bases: TGTGCCAGCAGTCCTTCGGGACAGGGAATTCATCAGCCCCAGCATTTT. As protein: CASSPSGQGIHQPQHF.

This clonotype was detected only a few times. CDR3 nucleotides: TGTGCCACCAGCCCCTCTTGGGACAGGGGCCCGCCGGACTCGACCCTCCACTTT. Its translation: CATSPSWDRGPPDSTLHF. V gene TRBV15 combines with J gene TRBJ1-6; TRBD1 matches at 10 bases. Germline lookup yields CDR1 LNHNV and CDR2 YYDKDF (reference sequence). The CDR3 totals 18 residues. Trimming took 5 bases from V and 14 from J; bases not matched to a gene: 21. Together with reference TRBV15 and TRBJ1-6, the CDR3 gives the full variable domain: DAMVIQNPRYQVTQFGKPVTLSCSQTLNHNVMYWYQQKSSQAPKLLFHYYDKDFNNEADTPDNFQSRRPNTSFCFLDIRSPGLGDTAMYLCATSPSWDRGPPDSTLHFGNGTRLTVT.

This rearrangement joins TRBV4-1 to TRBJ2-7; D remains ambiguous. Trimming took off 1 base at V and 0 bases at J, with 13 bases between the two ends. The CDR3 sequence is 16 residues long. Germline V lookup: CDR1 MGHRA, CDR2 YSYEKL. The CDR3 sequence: CASSQGPGLSSYEQYF. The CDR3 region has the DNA TGCGCCAGCAGCCAAGGTCCCGGGTTGAGCTCCTACGAGCAGTACTTC.

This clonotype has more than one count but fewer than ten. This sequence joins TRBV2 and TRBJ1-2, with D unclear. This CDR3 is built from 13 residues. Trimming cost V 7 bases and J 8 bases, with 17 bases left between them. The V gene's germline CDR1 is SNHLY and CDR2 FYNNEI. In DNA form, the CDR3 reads TGTGCCAGCACTACCACGACCGCGGGGGGCTACACCTTC. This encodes CASTTTTAGGYTF. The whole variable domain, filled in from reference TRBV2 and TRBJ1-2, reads EPEVTQTPSHQVTQMGQEVILRCVPISNHLYFYWYRQILGQKVEFLVSFYNNEISEKSEIFDDQFSVERPDGSNFTLKIRSTKLEDSAMYFCASTTTTAGGYTFGSGTRLTVV.

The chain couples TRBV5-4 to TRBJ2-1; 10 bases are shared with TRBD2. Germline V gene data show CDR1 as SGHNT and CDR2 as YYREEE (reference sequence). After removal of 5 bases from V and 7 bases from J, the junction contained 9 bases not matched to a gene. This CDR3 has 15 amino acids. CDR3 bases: TGTGCCAGCAGGCGAGCGGGGGGGCAACATAATGAGCAGTTCTTC. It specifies CASRRAGGQHNEQFF.

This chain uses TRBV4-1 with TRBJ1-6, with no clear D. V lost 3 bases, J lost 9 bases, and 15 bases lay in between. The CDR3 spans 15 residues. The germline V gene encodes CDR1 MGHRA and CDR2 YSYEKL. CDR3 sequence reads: CASSQETAVISPLHF. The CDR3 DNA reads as TGCGCCAGCAGCCAGGAAACGGCAGTTATTTCACCCCTCCACTTT.

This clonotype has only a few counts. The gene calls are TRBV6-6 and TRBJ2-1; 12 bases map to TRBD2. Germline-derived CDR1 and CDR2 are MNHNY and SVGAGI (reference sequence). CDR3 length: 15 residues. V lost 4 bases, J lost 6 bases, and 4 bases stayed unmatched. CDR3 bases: TGTGCCAGCAGTTCTAGCGGGGGGGCCATCAATGAGCAGTTCTTC. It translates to CASSSSGGAINEQFF.

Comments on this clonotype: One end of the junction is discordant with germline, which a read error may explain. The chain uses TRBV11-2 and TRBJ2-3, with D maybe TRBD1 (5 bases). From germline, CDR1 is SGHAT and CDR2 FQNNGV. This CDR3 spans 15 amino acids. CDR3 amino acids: CASSQGERPTDTQSF. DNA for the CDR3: TGTGCCAGCAGCCAAGGGGAAAGGCCCACAGATACGCAGTCTTTT.

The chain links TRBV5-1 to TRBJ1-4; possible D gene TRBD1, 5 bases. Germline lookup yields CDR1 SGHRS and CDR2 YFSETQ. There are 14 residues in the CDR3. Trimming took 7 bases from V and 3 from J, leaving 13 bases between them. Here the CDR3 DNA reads TGCGCCAGCGCCACGGGGACTGCTAATGAAAAACTGTTTTTT. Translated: CASATGTANEKLFF.

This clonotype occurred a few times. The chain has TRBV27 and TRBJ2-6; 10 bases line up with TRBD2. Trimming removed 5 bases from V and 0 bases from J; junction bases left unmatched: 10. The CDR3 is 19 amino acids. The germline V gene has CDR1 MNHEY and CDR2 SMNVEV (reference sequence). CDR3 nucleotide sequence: TGTGCCAGCAGTCCCACCAGGACTAGCGGTAACTCTGGGGCCAACGTCCTGACTTTC. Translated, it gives CASSPTRTSGNSGANVLTF.

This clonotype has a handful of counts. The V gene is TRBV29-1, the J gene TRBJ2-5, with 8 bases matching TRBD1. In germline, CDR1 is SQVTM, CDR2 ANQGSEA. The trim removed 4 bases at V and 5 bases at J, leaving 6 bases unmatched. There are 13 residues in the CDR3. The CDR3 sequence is CSVARTGRETQYF. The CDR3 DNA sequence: TGCAGCGTTGCCAGGACAGGGAGGGAGACCCAGTACTTC. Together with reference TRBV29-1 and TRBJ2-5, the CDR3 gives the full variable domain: SAVISQKPSRDICQRGTSLTIQCQVDSQVTMMFWYRQQPGQSLTLIATANQGSEATYESGFVIDKFPISRPNLTFSTLTVSNMSPEDSSIYLCSVARTGRETQYFGPGTRLLVL.

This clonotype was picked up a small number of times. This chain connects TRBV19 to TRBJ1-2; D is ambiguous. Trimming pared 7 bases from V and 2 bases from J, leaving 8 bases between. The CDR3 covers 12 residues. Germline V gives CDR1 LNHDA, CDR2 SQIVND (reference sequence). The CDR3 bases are TGTGCCAGTATAGGAGACAACTATGGCTACACCTTC. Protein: CASIGDNYGYTF.

In nucleotides, the CDR3 is TGTGCCAGCAGTTACGGAGCAGGAAACAACGCAGATACGCAGTATTTT. Translation: CASSYGAGNNADTQYF. The chain recombines TRBV6-5 with TRBJ2-3, with D unresolved. Germline lookup yields CDR1 MNHEY and CDR2 SVGAGI. Trimming removed 2 bases from V and 4 bases from J, with 16 bases in between. This CDR3 is 16 amino acids long.

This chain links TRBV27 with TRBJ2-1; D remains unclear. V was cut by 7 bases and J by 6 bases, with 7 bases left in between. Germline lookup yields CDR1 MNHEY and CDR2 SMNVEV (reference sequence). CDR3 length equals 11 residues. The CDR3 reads CASNAANEQFF. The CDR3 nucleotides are TGTGCCAGCAACGCCGCCAATGAGCAGTTCTTC.

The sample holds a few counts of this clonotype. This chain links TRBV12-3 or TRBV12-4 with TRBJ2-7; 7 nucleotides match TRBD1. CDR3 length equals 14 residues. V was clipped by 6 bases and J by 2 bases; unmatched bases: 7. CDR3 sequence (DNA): TGTGCCAGCAGAAGACAGGGTGAAGCCTACGAGCAGTACTTC. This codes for CASRRQGEAYEQYF.

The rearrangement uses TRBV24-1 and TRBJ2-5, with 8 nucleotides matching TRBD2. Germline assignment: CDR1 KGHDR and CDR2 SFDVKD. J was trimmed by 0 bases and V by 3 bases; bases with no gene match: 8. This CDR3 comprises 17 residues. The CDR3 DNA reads TGTGCCACCAGTGATACTCTTAGCGGGGCCGACCAAGAGACCCAGTACTTC. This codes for CATSDTLSGADQETQYF.

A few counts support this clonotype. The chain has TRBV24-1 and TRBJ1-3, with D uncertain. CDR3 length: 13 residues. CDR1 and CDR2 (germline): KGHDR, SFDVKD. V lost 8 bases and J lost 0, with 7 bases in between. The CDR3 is CATKASSGNTIYF. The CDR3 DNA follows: TGTGCCACCAAGGCGAGCTCTGGAAACACCATATATTTT.

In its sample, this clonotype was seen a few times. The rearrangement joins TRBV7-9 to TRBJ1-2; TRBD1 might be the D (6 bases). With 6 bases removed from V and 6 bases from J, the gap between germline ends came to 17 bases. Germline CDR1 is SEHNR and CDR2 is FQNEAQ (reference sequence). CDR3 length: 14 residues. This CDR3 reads CASRGGLDANGYTF. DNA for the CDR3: TGTGCCAGCAGGGGGGGGCTCGATGCGAATGGCTACACCTTC.

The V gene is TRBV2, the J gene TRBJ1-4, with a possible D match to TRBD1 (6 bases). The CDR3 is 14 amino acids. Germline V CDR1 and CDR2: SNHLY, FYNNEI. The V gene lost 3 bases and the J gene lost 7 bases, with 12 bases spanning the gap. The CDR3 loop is CASSDWAGVEKLFF. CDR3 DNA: TGTGCCAGCAGTGATTGGGCAGGGGTTGAAAAACTGTTTTTT.

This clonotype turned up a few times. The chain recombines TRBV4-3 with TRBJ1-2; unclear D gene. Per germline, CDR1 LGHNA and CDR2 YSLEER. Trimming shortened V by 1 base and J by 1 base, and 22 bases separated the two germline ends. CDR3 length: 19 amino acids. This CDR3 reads CASSQVRYGRTGNNYGYTF. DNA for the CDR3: TGCGCCAGCAGCCAAGTGCGGTACGGGCGGACGGGTAATAACTATGGCTACACCTTC.

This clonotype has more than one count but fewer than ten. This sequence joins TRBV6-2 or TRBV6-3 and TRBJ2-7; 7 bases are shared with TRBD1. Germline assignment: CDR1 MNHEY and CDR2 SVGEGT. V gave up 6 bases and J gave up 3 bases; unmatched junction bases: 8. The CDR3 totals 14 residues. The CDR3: CASRDNRGVYEQYF. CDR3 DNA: TGTGCCAGCAGGGACAACAGGGGCGTCTACGAGCAGTACTTC.